These T cell receptor beta chains were read from a single sample in a study of T cell responses to AZD1222 COVID-19 vaccine. Profiled with immunoSEQ multiplex PCR; TCRdb holds only in-frame clones, not every one. The repertoire consists of approximately 170,000 clones, with 70% to 90% occurring once and the leading ten covering roughly 11%. The sequencing used peripheral blood, collected 28 days after the second AZD1222 dose. The receptors originated from an adult who received the AZD1222 COVID-19 vaccine. The CDR3 runs from the conserved cysteine through the conserved F or W. D genes are given only for firm matches. Clone size, where shown, is once, few, many, or a class for clones that have expanded.

J gene: TRBJ2-2
V gene: TRBV27
clone size: .
D gene: .
CDR3 protein: CASSLDQGEGTGELFF
CDR3 DNA: TGTGCCAGCAGTTTAGACCAGGGGGAGGGCACCGGGGAGCTGTTTTTT

J gene: TRBJ1-2
V gene: TRBV5-1
clone size: .
D gene: TRBD1
CDR3 protein: CASSLAGQGHNYGYTF
CDR3 DNA: TGCGCCAGCAGCTTGGCCGGACAGGGTCACAACTATGGCTACACCTTC

J gene: TRBJ1-2
V gene: TRBV7-8
clone size: once
D gene: TRBD1
CDR3 protein: CASSSRGLGGYTF
CDR3 DNA: TGTGCCAGCAGCTCCAGGGGGTTAGGGGGCTACACCTTC

J gene: TRBJ1-2
V gene: TRBV5-1
clone size: .
D gene: .
CDR3 protein: CASSLEGRNYGYTF
CDR3 DNA: TGCGCCAGCAGCTTGGAGGGGAGAAACTATGGCTACACCTTC

J gene: TRBJ2-7
V gene: TRBV5-1
clone size: .
D gene: .
CDR3 protein: CASSLGTLTYEQYF
CDR3 DNA: TGCGCCAGCAGCTTGGGTACTTTAACCTACGAGCAGTACTTC

J gene: TRBJ2-3
V gene: TRBV5-5
clone size: .
D gene: .
CDR3 protein: CASSEPWGFADTQYF
CDR3 DNA: TGTGCCAGCAGCGAACCATGGGGGTTTGCAGATACGCAGTATTTT

J gene: TRBJ1-2
V gene: TRBV7-3
clone size: .
D gene: TRBD1
CDR3 protein: CASSLLGDRDYGYTF
CDR3 DNA: TGTGCCAGCAGCTTATTGGGCGACAGGGACTATGGCTACACCTTC

J gene: TRBJ2-5
V gene: TRBV30
clone size: once
D gene: TRBD1
CDR3 protein: CAWGQGRETQYF
CDR3 DNA: TGTGCCTGGGGACAGGGAAGAGAGACCCAGTACTTC

J gene: TRBJ2-7
V gene: TRBV7-2
clone size: .
D gene: TRBD2
CDR3 protein: CASRGLAGVDYEQYF
CDR3 DNA: TGTGCCAGCAGGGGACTAGCGGGGGTAGACTACGAGCAGTACTTC

J gene: TRBJ2-7
V gene: TRBV11-2
clone size: .
D gene: TRBD1
CDR3 protein: CASSRTGGSYEQYF
CDR3 DNA: TGTGCCAGCAGCCGGACAGGGGGCAGTTACGAGCAGTACTTC

J gene: TRBJ1-6
V gene: TRBV5-4
clone size: .
D gene: .
CDR3 protein: CASSASSWGSLHF
CDR3 DNA: TGTGCCAGCAGCGCCTCTAGTTGGGGTTCCCTCCACTTT

J gene: TRBJ2-7
V gene: TRBV11-1
clone size: .
D gene: .
CDR3 protein: CASSFGSTEQYF
CDR3 DNA: TGTGCCAGCAGCTTTGGCTCCACCGAGCAGTACTTC

J gene: TRBJ1-5
V gene: TRBV19
clone size: .
D gene: .
CDR3 protein: CASSIGGDQPQHF
CDR3 DNA: TGTGCCAGTAGTATAGGGGGGGATCAGCCCCAGCATTTT

J gene: TRBJ1-4
V gene: TRBV7-6
clone size: once
D gene: .
CDR3 protein: CASSLRVFMDANEKLFF
CDR3 DNA: TGTGCCAGCAGCTTAAGGGTCTTTATGGACGCTAATGAAAAACTGTTTTTT

J gene: TRBJ2-3
V gene: TRBV5-1
clone size: once
D gene: TRBD1
CDR3 protein: CASSLDLTGGSDTQYF
CDR3 DNA: TGCGCCAGCAGCTTGGATCTGACAGGGGGCTCAGATACGCAGTATTTT

J gene: TRBJ1-1
V gene: TRBV5-1
clone size: .
D gene: TRBD1
CDR3 protein: CASSRTGGIRDTEAFF
CDR3 DNA: TGCGCCAGCAGCCGGACAGGGGGCATTCGGGACACTGAAGCTTTCTTT

J gene: TRBJ1-1
V gene: TRBV28
clone size: few
D gene: .
CDR3 protein: CASSQVLSTEAFF
CDR3 DNA: TGTGCCAGCTCACAGGTTTTGAGCACTGAAGCTTTCTTT

J gene: TRBJ2-3
V gene: TRBV19
clone size: .
D gene: .
CDR3 protein: CASTAQWGYTQYF
CDR3 DNA: TGTGCCAGTACCGCCCAATGGGGGTATACGCAGTATTTT

J gene: TRBJ2-7
V gene: TRBV19
clone size: .
D gene: .
CDR3 protein: CASSRPTGLSYEQYF
CDR3 DNA: TGTGCCAGTAGTAGACCGACAGGCCTCTCCTACGAGCAGTACTTC

J gene: TRBJ1-2
V gene: TRBV7-2
clone size: once
D gene: .
CDR3 protein: CASSTDRRLEGYTF
CDR3 DNA: TGTGCCAGCAGCACCGACAGAAGATTGGAGGGCTACACCTTC

J gene: TRBJ2-1
V gene: TRBV30
clone size: .
D gene: TRBD1
CDR3 protein: CAWRDRGGNEQFF
CDR3 DNA: TGTGCCTGGCGGGACAGGGGTGGCAATGAGCAGTTCTTC

J gene: TRBJ1-1
V gene: TRBV10-1
clone size: .
D gene: TRBD1
CDR3 protein: CASRPVRQGSTEAFF
CDR3 DNA: TGCGCCAGCAGACCCGTTCGACAGGGAAGCACTGAAGCTTTCTTT

J gene: TRBJ1-5
V gene: TRBV19
clone size: .
D gene: .
CDR3 protein: CASSRTVYSNQPQHF
CDR3 DNA: TGTGCCAGTAGTAGGACAGTCTATAGCAATCAGCCCCAGCATTTT

J gene: TRBJ2-3
V gene: TRBV5-1
clone size: .
D gene: TRBD2
CDR3 protein: CASSSGLAGGWTDTQYF
CDR3 DNA: TGCGCCAGCAGCTCCGGACTAGCGGGGGGGTGGACAGATACGCAGTATTTT

J gene: TRBJ1-1
V gene: TRBV6-5
clone size: once
D gene: .
CDR3 protein: CASSFSVGGVEAFF
CDR3 DNA: TGTGCCAGCAGTTTCTCAGTCGGGGGGGTTGAAGCTTTCTTT

J gene: TRBJ2-7
V gene: TRBV18
clone size: .
D gene: .
CDR3 protein: CASSPDITYEQYF
CDR3 DNA: TGTGCCAGCTCACCAGACATTACCTACGAGCAGTACTTC

J gene: TRBJ2-3
V gene: TRBV2
clone size: .
D gene: .
CDR3 protein: CASSPISGFTDTQYF
CDR3 DNA: TGTGCCAGCAGTCCCATATCAGGGTTTACAGATACGCAGTATTTT

J gene: TRBJ2-2
V gene: TRBV6-5
clone size: .
D gene: .
CDR3 protein: CASSQVRTGELFF
CDR3 DNA: TGTGCCAGCAGTCAGGTCCGAACCGGGGAGCTGTTTTTT

J gene: TRBJ1-4
V gene: TRBV3-1/TRBV3-2
clone size: few
D gene: .
CDR3 protein: CASTLGRGSNEKLFF
CDR3 DNA: TGTGCCAGCACCCTAGGAAGGGGTTCTAATGAAAAACTGTTTTTT

J gene: TRBJ1-4
V gene: TRBV6-5
clone size: once
D gene: .
CDR3 protein: CASGSRSTNEKLFF
CDR3 DNA: TGTGCCAGCGGAAGCAGGTCAACTAATGAAAAACTGTTTTTT

J gene: TRBJ1-6
V gene: TRBV2
clone size: .
D gene: .
CDR3 protein: CAGQTGDYNSPLHF
CDR3 DNA: TGTGCCGGCCAGACAGGCGATTATAATTCACCCCTCCACTTT

J gene: TRBJ2-1
V gene: TRBV7-8
clone size: .
D gene: TRBD2
CDR3 protein: CASSPTAGGPVNEQFF
CDR3 DNA: TGTGCCAGCAGTCCGACAGCGGGGGGGCCAGTAAATGAGCAGTTCTTC

J gene: TRBJ2-1
V gene: TRBV7-2
clone size: .
D gene: TRBD2
CDR3 protein: CASSFSGGADEQFF
CDR3 DNA: TGTGCCAGCAGCTTTAGCGGGGGGGCCGATGAGCAGTTCTTC

J gene: TRBJ1-1
V gene: TRBV5-1
clone size: .
D gene: .
CDR3 protein: CASSSQTAKNTEAFF
CDR3 DNA: TGCGCCAGCAGCTCCCAGACAGCAAAGAACACTGAAGCTTTCTTT

J gene: TRBJ2-7
V gene: TRBV6-1
clone size: .
D gene: .
CDR3 protein: CASSEGVGTYEQYF
CDR3 DNA: TGTGCCAGCAGTGAAGGCGTGGGGACCTACGAGCAGTACTTC

J gene: TRBJ1-5
V gene: TRBV5-1
clone size: .
D gene: .
CDR3 protein: CASSLGATNQPQHF
CDR3 DNA: TGCGCCAGCAGCTTGGGAGCCACAAATCAGCCCCAGCATTTT

J gene: TRBJ2-7
V gene: TRBV18
clone size: .
D gene: .
CDR3 protein: CASSPQTYEQYF
CDR3 DNA: TGTGCCAGCTCACCGCAGACTTACGAGCAGTACTTC

J gene: TRBJ2-7
V gene: TRBV5-1
clone size: .
D gene: .
CDR3 protein: CASSLEGTEQYF
CDR3 DNA: TGCGCCAGCAGCTTGGAAGGGACCGAGCAGTACTTC

J gene: TRBJ2-1
V gene: TRBV6-1
clone size: few
D gene: .
CDR3 protein: CASSEAYRVGEQFF
CDR3 DNA: TGTGCCAGCAGTGAAGCCTACAGGGTGGGCGAGCAGTTCTTC

J gene: TRBJ1-5
V gene: TRBV19
clone size: .
D gene: TRBD1
CDR3 protein: CASSVGQGGIQPQHF
CDR3 DNA: TGTGCCAGTAGTGTCGGACAGGGGGGCATTCAGCCCCAGCATTTT

J gene: TRBJ2-7
V gene: TRBV5-5
clone size: .
D gene: .
CDR3 protein: CASRPTPYEQYF
CDR3 DNA: TGTGCCAGCAGGCCCACGCCCTACGAGCAGTACTTC

J gene: TRBJ2-7
V gene: TRBV11-3
clone size: .
D gene: .
CDR3 protein: CASSSNGDEQYF
CDR3 DNA: TGTGCCAGCAGCTCCAATGGGGACGAGCAGTACTTC

J gene: TRBJ1-2
V gene: TRBV5-1
clone size: .
D gene: TRBD1
CDR3 protein: CASSPRTGLYYGYTF
CDR3 DNA: TGCGCCAGCAGCCCTAGGACAGGGCTATACTATGGCTACACCTTC

J gene: TRBJ2-7
V gene: TRBV6-5
clone size: .
D gene: .
CDR3 protein: CASSYSMGLEQYF
CDR3 DNA: TGTGCCAGCAGTTACTCGATGGGCCTTGAGCAGTACTTC

J gene: TRBJ2-1
V gene: TRBV7-3
clone size: .
D gene: .
CDR3 protein: CASSDSSGGGLREQFF
CDR3 DNA: TGTGCCAGCAGCGACTCTTCGGGCGGGGGCCTTAGGGAGCAGTTCTTC

J gene: TRBJ2-7
V gene: TRBV7-2
clone size: .
D gene: .
CDR3 protein: CASSFGSAGPDEQYF
CDR3 DNA: TGTGCCAGCAGCTTTGGAAGCGCGGGGCCCGACGAGCAGTACTTC

J gene: TRBJ1-3
V gene: TRBV18
clone size: .
D gene: TRBD1
CDR3 protein: CASSPRDRAGGNTIYF
CDR3 DNA: TGTGCCAGCTCACCTCGGGACAGGGCTGGCGGAAACACCATATATTTT

J gene: TRBJ1-6
V gene: TRBV19
clone size: .
D gene: TRBD1
CDR3 protein: CASSPSTGEITSPLHF
CDR3 DNA: TGTGCCAGTAGTCCATCGACAGGGGAGATTACTTCACCCCTCCACTTT

J gene: TRBJ2-7
V gene: TRBV25-1
clone size: few
D gene: TRBD1
CDR3 protein: CASSYGTGVGEQYF
CDR3 DNA: TGTGCCAGCAGTTACGGGACAGGGGTTGGCGAGCAGTACTTC

J gene: TRBJ1-5
V gene: TRBV3-1/TRBV3-2
clone size: .
D gene: TRBD1
CDR3 protein: CASSPRQGNQPQHF
CDR3 DNA: TGTGCCAGCAGCCCTCGACAGGGGAATCAGCCCCAGCATTTT

J gene: TRBJ1-1
V gene: TRBV9
clone size: .
D gene: .
CDR3 protein: CASSVASGNTEAFF
CDR3 DNA: TGTGCCAGCAGCGTAGCAAGTGGGAACACTGAAGCTTTCTTT

J gene: TRBJ1-1
V gene: TRBV5-1
clone size: .
D gene: TRBD1
CDR3 protein: CASSLTGVASEAFF
CDR3 DNA: TGCGCCAGCAGCTTAACAGGGGTGGCTAGTGAAGCTTTCTTT

J gene: TRBJ2-3
V gene: TRBV5-1
clone size: .
D gene: TRBD2
CDR3 protein: CASSATSGGDTQYF
CDR3 DNA: TGCGCCAGCAGCGCAACTAGCGGGGGAGATACGCAGTATTTT

J gene: TRBJ2-3
V gene: TRBV18
clone size: .
D gene: TRBD2
CDR3 protein: CASSPLLAGAGDTQYF
CDR3 DNA: TGTGCCAGCTCACCTCTACTAGCGGGGGCTGGGGATACGCAGTATTTT